Each of the 24 T cell receptor beta chains below was sequenced from the same sample in a study of T cells after yellow fever vaccination. MiXCR, applied by TCRdb to the 5' RACE reads, yields one record per CDR3 protein. This table holds roughly 120,000 distinct CDR3 sequences, around 7.4% found once. The sequenced sample was CD4+ T cells sorted from PBMCs, obtained 10 to 11 days after the first yellow fever vaccination. These receptors were collected from a man aged 18 to 29 who received the YFV17D yellow fever vaccine.

This clonotype was detected many times. This rearrangement joins TRBV5-1 to TRBJ2-3; possible D gene TRBD1, 7 bases. Between the trimmed V and J ends, which lost 5 bases and 0 bases, there was a span of 22 bases. CDR1 is SGHRS, CDR2 YFSETQ, per germline. The CDR3 length is 18 residues. The CDR3: CASSSLGGQSLSTDTQYF. DNA of the CDR3: TGCGCCAGCAGTTCCCTCGGGGGACAGAGTCTTAGCACAGATACGCAGTATTTT. Filled out from reference TRBV5-1 and TRBJ2-3, the complete variable domain reads KAGVTQTPRYLIKTRGQQVTLSCSPISGHRSVSWYQQTPGQGLQFLFEYFSETQRNKGNFPGRFSGRQFSNSRSEMNVSTLELGDSALYLCASSSLGGQSLSTDTQYFGPGTRLTVL.

This clonotype has ten or more counts. This chain connects TRBV18 to TRBJ1-1; 7 positions match TRBD1. Germline V gene lookup returns CDR1 KGHSH and CDR2 LQKENI. V lost 2 bases and J lost 3; bases outside the gene matches: 6. CDR3 length: 15 amino acids. The CDR3 reads CASSPSTGTDTEAFF. CDR3 DNA: TGTGCCAGCTCACCATCGACAGGGACGGACACTGAAGCTTTCTTT. The whole variable domain, remainder taken from reference TRBV18 and TRBJ1-1, is NAGVMQNPRHLVRRRGQEARLRCSPMKGHSHVYWYRQLPEEGLKFMVYLQKENIIDESGMPKERFSAEFPKEGPSILRIQQVVRGDSAAYFCASSPSTGTDTEAFFGQGTRLTVV.

This clonotype has a count of ten or more. Here the CDR3 reads CAGTPGQSNSPLHF. The CDR3 DNA is TGTGCCGGGACCCCGGGACAGAGCAATTCACCCCTCCACTTT. J is TRBJ1-6 and V is TRBV7-9, with TRBD1 identical over 7 bases. Germline assignment: CDR1 SEHNR and CDR2 FQNEAQ (reference sequence). V shed 11 bases, J shed 7 bases, and the junction held 11 bases outside the gene matches. The length of the CDR3 is 14 residues.

This clonotype appeared many times. V and J are TRBV7-9 and TRBJ2-2, with 7 bases aligning to TRBD2. After removal of 3 bases from V and 5 bases from J, the junction contained 6 bases not matched to a gene. The CDR3 sequence is 15 residues long. Per germline, CDR1 SEHNR and CDR2 FQNEAQ (reference sequence). CDR3 coding DNA: TGTGCCAGCAGCTTTACGGGGGGATGGACCGGGGAGCTGTTTTTT. Translating it yields CASSFTGGWTGELFF.

This clonotype showed up just a few times. The V and J genes are TRBV20-1 and TRBJ2-5; D gene uncertain. Germline values: CDR1 DFQATT, CDR2 SNEGSKA (reference sequence). This CDR3 comprises 15 residues. The germline V and J ends were trimmed by 4 bases and 0 bases, with 15 bases remaining between them. CDR3 residues: CSAIVSRVYQETQYF. In nucleotides, the CDR3 is TGCAGTGCTATCGTATCTCGGGTTTACCAAGAGACCCAGTACTTC.

The table lists this clonotype with many counts. The V call is TRBV18, the J call TRBJ2-1; no reliable D call. Trimming removed 2 bases at V and 4 bases at J, with 3 bases between. The CDR3 is 12 residues long. Germline V lookup: CDR1 KGHSH, CDR2 LQKENI. The CDR3 sequence is CASSPGYNEQFF. The DNA for the CDR3 is TGTGCCAGCTCACCAGGGTACAATGAGCAGTTCTTC.

About this clonotype itself: This may come from a read error, since a much larger clone is one base off. The genes are TRBV7-2 and TRBJ1-2, with D hard to call. The CDR3 covers 12 residues. The germline CDR1 and CDR2 sequences are SGHTA and FQGNSA. The CDR3 reads CASSLGSNGFTF. As DNA, the CDR3 is TGTGCCAGCAGCTTAGGTTCCAATGGCTTCACCTTC.

This clonotype came up many times. The rearrangement links TRBV7-2 to TRBJ2-3, with D tentatively TRBD1 (6 bases). The V gene's germline CDR1 is SGHTA and CDR2 FQGNSA. Trimming shortened V by 4 bases and J by 4 bases, and 21 bases separated the two germline ends. This CDR3 contains 17 residues. The CDR3 coding sequence is TGTGCCAGCAGCTCCCTCCAGACAGGTTATGGTGCAGATACGCAGTATTTT. Translation gives CASSSLQTGYGADTQYF.

This clonotype has at least ten counts. This chain links TRBV7-3 with TRBJ2-2; D remains ambiguous. The length of the CDR3 is 13 residues. Trimming removed 5 bases at V and 5 bases at J, with 9 bases between. Germline CDR1 reads SGHTA; CDR2 reads FQGTGA. The CDR3, as DNA: TGTGCCAGCAGCCTGCAGGAGACCGGGGAGCTGTTTTTT. This encodes CASSLQETGELFF.

This clonotype has at least ten counts. This chain joins TRBV27 and TRBJ1-5; the D is unclear. The CDR3 extends over 15 amino acids. Trimming took 2 bases from V and 4 from J, leaving 12 bases between them. Germline-derived CDR1 and CDR2 are MNHEY and SMNVEV (reference sequence). The CDR3 protein is CASSLTPFGNQPQHF. As DNA, the CDR3 is TGTGCCAGCAGTTTAACCCCCTTTGGTAATCAGCCCCAGCATTTT.

This clonotype was seen repeatedly, ten times or more. The chain combines TRBV4-3 with TRBJ2-3, with 7 bases fitting TRBD1. CDR3 length: 16 residues. The junction had 9 bases not matched to a gene; V was cut back by 4 bases and J by 2 bases. Per germline, CDR1 LGHNA and CDR2 YSLEER. DNA for the CDR3: TGCGCCAGCAGCCCTGGGACAGAGCGTTCCACAGATACGCAGTATTTT. Amino acids: CASSPGTERSTDTQYF.

This clonotype was seen ten or more times. This chain links TRBV19 with TRBJ2-1, with D hard to call. This CDR3 contains 11 residues. Germline V gene lookup returns CDR1 LNHDA and CDR2 SQIVND (reference sequence). V lost 6 bases and J lost 5, with 5 bases in between. The CDR3 coding sequence is TGTGCCAGTAGAGCCCACAATGAGCAGTTCTTC. This gives the protein CASRAHNEQFF. Supplemented by reference TRBV19 and TRBJ2-1, the full variable domain reads DGGITQSPKYLFRKEGQNVTLSCEQNLNHDAMYWYRQDPGQGLRLIYYSQIVNDFQKGDIAEGYSVSREKKESFPLTVTSAQKNPTAFYLCASRAHNEQFFGPGTRLTVL.

This clonotype was seen at least ten times. V usage is TRBV7-2 and J usage is TRBJ2-5; the match to TRBD2 covers 11 bases. Germline V gene data show CDR1 as SGHTA and CDR2 as FQGNSA. The CDR3 consists of 16 residues. Germline trimming cut 6 bases from V and 5 bases from J; bases unmatched to any gene: 11. CDR3 sequence: CASRPDTSGGYETQYF. The CDR3 region has the DNA TGTGCCAGCAGACCAGATACTAGCGGGGGTTACGAGACCCAGTACTTC.

This clonotype was seen ten or more times. The rearrangement links TRBV20-1 to TRBJ1-2, with a possible D match to TRBD1 (6 bases). V was pared by 1 base and J by 8 bases, with 11 bases between. Germline assignment: CDR1 DFQATT and CDR2 SNEGSKA (reference sequence). The CDR3 consists of 12 residues. In DNA form, the CDR3 reads TGCAGTGCTAGAGCAGGGGACGAGGGCTACACCTTC. It codes for CSARAGDEGYTF.

This clonotype showed up many times. The chain employs TRBV12-3 or TRBV12-4 and TRBJ1-1; no reliable D call. CDR3 length: 12 amino acids. Deletions cut 4 bases from V and 5 bases from J, with 8 bases between. CDR3 sequence: CASSWAGTEAFF. The CDR3, as DNA: TGTGCCAGCAGTTGGGCGGGGACTGAAGCTTTCTTT.

The table lists this clonotype with many counts. The gene calls are TRBV5-1 and TRBJ1-2; 7 bases are shared with TRBD1. CDR1 and CDR2 from the germline V gene are SGHRS and YFSETQ. The V gene end was trimmed by 3 bases and the J gene end by 5 bases; junction bases not matched to a gene: 10. The CDR3 is 15 amino acids. The CDR3 nucleotides are TGCGCCAGCAGCTCGACAGGGCTTTCCTGGTATGGCTACACCTTC. Its protein is CASSSTGLSWYGYTF. The variable domain in full, with the rest retrieved from reference TRBV5-1 and TRBJ1-2, is KAGVTQTPRYLIKTRGQQVTLSCSPISGHRSVSWYQQTPGQGLQFLFEYFSETQRNKGNFPGRFSGRQFSNSRSEMNVSTLELGDSALYLCASSSTGLSWYGYTFGSGTRLTVV.

This clonotype came up many times. This CDR3 fails to terminate in the conserved phenylalanine or tryptophan, so it likely reflects a read error. The DNA is left out, because the CDR3 cannot be placed on it with certainty; the CDR3 is given as TCRdb lists it. The chain combines TRBV5-1 with TRBJ1-3. The CDR3 is 13 residues long, counting both termini. Germline loops: CDR1 SGHRS, CDR2 YFSETQ. The CDR3 loop reads CASAERPGTLGSV.

This clonotype was detected many times. The V gene is TRBV12-3 or TRBV12-4, the J gene TRBJ1-3, with D unresolved. Trimming removed 1 base from V and 5 bases from J, with 3 bases in between. The CDR3 sequence is 12 residues long. The DNA for the CDR3 is TGTGCCAGCAGTTTAGAACGAAACACCATATATTTT. The encoded protein is CASSLERNTIYF.

Many counts were recorded for this clonotype. V gene TRBV12-3 or TRBV12-4 combines with J gene TRBJ2-3, with a weak D call TRBD1 (6 bases). The CDR3 is made up of 15 amino acids. V was clipped by 3 bases and J by 0 bases, with 10 bases between them. The CDR3 reads CASSFWTASTDTQYF. As DNA, the CDR3 is TGTGCCAGCAGTTTCTGGACAGCTAGCACAGATACGCAGTATTTT.

In regard to this clonotype: At one of its ends the junction is not consistent with the germline gene, which may arise from a read error. The chain recombines TRBV7-9 with TRBJ1-1; D possibly corresponds to TRBD1 (5 bases). This CDR3 region has 13 residues. Germline CDR1 SEHNR, CDR2 FQNEAQ (reference sequence). Here the CDR3 reads CAGRRGGSTEAFF. The CDR3 DNA reads as TGTGCCGGCAGGAGGGGCGGGAGCACTGAAGCTTTCTTT. Filled out from reference TRBV7-9 and TRBJ1-1, the complete variable domain reads DTGVSQNPRHKITKRGQNVTFRCDPISEHNRLYWYRQTLGQGPEFLTYFQNEAQLEKSRLLSDRFSAERPKGSFSTLEIQRTEQGDSAMYLCAGRRGGSTEAFFGQGTRLTVV.

The table lists this clonotype with many counts. The chain employs TRBV10-3 and TRBJ1-2; D possibly corresponds to TRBD1 (5 bases). V lost 6 bases and J 5 bases, leaving 16 bases between the germline ends. The CDR3 extends over 14 amino acids. Per the germline V gene, CDR1 is ENHRY and CDR2 is SYGVKD. The CDR3 spells CAISPDISMYGYTF. The DNA of the CDR3 is TGTGCCATCAGCCCGGACATTTCGATGTATGGCTACACCTTC.

This clonotype was detected only a few times. This rearrangement joins TRBV18 to TRBJ1-6; tentatively, D is TRBD1 (5 bases). V lost 2 bases and J 0 bases, leaving 5 bases between the germline ends. The CDR3 is made up of 15 amino acids. CDR1 and CDR2 (germline): KGHSH, LQKENI. Here the CDR3 reads CASSPGGSYNSPLHF. CDR3 bases: TGTGCCAGCTCACCAGGGGGCTCCTATAATTCACCCCTCCACTTT. The full variable domain, with the rest looked up from reference TRBV18 and TRBJ1-6, is NAGVMQNPRHLVRRRGQEARLRCSPMKGHSHVYWYRQLPEEGLKFMVYLQKENIIDESGMPKERFSAEFPKEGPSILRIQQVVRGDSAAYFCASSPGGSYNSPLHFGNGTRLTVT.

In its sample, this clonotype was seen many times. This chain connects TRBV18 to TRBJ1-3; 7 bases agree with TRBD1. The CDR3 contains 15 residues. V trimming: 3 bases; J trimming: 4 bases; junction bases outside the gene matches: 6. Germline CDR1 reads KGHSH; CDR2 reads LQKENI. Here the CDR3 DNA reads TGTGCCAGCTCACCTACGACAGGGAACGGAAACACCATATATTTT. The encoded protein is CASSPTTGNGNTIYF.

This clonotype was seen repeatedly, ten times or more. The chain employs TRBV7-2 and TRBJ2-4; TRBD2 matches 11 bases. The ends lost 5 bases at V and 9 bases at J; junction bases unmatched: 6. This CDR3 is 14 amino acids long. Germline lookup yields CDR1 SGHTA and CDR2 FQGNSA. CDR3: CASSDTSGGSIQYF. CDR3 nucleotide sequence: TGTGCCAGCAGCGATACTAGCGGGGGCAGCATTCAGTACTTC.